This T cell receptor (beta chain) is from a study of T-cell reconstitution after alpha-beta-depleted transplantation in children. This CDR3 has 13 amino acids. The ends lost 3 bases at V and 6 bases at J; junction bases unmatched: 1. Germline CDR1 SGHNT, CDR2 YYREEE (reference sequence). Unique molecular identifiers were used in preparing the TCRbeta library. One entry per CDR3 protein results from TCRdb running MiXCR on the PCR reads. The table records about 27,000 distinct CDR3 sequences, 6.3% of them present only once. Study findings and constraints: Surviving thymic progenitors and recipient T cells were the source of high TCRbeta diversity at day 60 in some patients. At one year after transplant, newly produced T cells mostly accounted for T-cell counts and diversity. It was reported that alpha-beta T cells came from several hundred expanded graft clones (about two months after transplant).

Concerning this clonotype itself: Its antigen remains unknown.

The clonotype comes from a male patient younger than 18 who had a stem cell transplant for acute myeloid leukemia, so the T cells may come from the graft donor. The source material was PBMCs, mostly from graft donor cells, sampled 180 days after TCRalphabeta/CD19-depleted stem cell transplant. The chain uses TRBV5-4 and TRBJ2-2; 8 bases align to TRBD2. In DNA, the CDR3 is TGTGCCAGCAGCTCGGGGGGGGCCGGGGAGCTGTTTTTT. It is translated as CASSSGGAGELFF.